One sample yielded the 29 T cell receptor beta chains listed below, sequenced in a study of cytomegalovirus exposure and HLA in healthy donors. The PCR employed 60 Vbeta primers together with 13 Jbeta primers. Here immunoSEQ multiplex PCR was the method, and the copy in TCRdb shows in-frame clones only, minus some. The specimen's table records tens of thousands of clones. The sample comprised PBMCs. Receptors originate from a woman aged 40 to 50 in good health and CMV-seropositive.

J is TRBJ1-1 and V is TRBV7-3, with D hard to call. V was shortened by 1 base and J by 5 bases, with 17 bases between the two germline ends. Germline loops: CDR1 SGHTA, CDR2 FQGTGA. The length of the CDR3 is 16 residues. The CDR3: CASSLNGDLVRTEAFF. DNA for the CDR3: TGTGCCAGCAGCTTAAACGGGGATCTGGTGCGGACTGAAGCTTTCTTT. Full variable domain (missing parts from reference TRBV7-3 and TRBJ1-1): GAGVSQTPSNKVTEKGKYVELRCDPISGHTALYWYRQSLGQGPEFLIYFQGTGAADDSGLPNDRFFAVRPEGSVSTLKIQRTERGDSAVYLCASSLNGDLVRTEAFFGQGTRLTVV.

The chain recombines TRBV7-2 with TRBJ2-3; 13 bases match TRBD2. Germline CDR1 reads SGHTA; CDR2 reads FQGNSA. The CDR3 loop spans 18 amino acids. Losses at the gene ends were 5 bases for V and 3 bases for J; bases not matched to a gene: 11. CDR3 sequence reads: CASSRRRTSGGGTDTQYF. DNA for the CDR3: TGTGCCAGCAGCCGAAGACGCACTAGCGGGGGGGGAACAGATACGCAGTATTTT.

In nucleotides, the CDR3 is TGTGCCAGCAGCCCCCTCGGGGAACCCTCCAAAGAGACCCAGTACTTC. Amino acids: CASSPLGEPSKETQYF. The chain joins TRBV5-8 to TRBJ2-5; a weak D match, TRBD2 (5 bases). Germline V gene lookup returns CDR1 SGHTS and CDR2 YDEGEE. Deletions cut 4 bases from V and 3 bases from J, with 19 bases between. CDR3 length: 16 amino acids.

The chain employs TRBV7-8 and TRBJ1-1, with 8 bases that match TRBD1. V lost 4 bases, J lost 14 bases, and 15 bases stayed unmatched. CDR1 SGHVS and CDR2 FQNEAQ come from the germline V gene. The CDR3 runs to 14 residues. The CDR3 here is CASSSAIRGRFLFF. Written as DNA, the CDR3 is TGTGCCAGCAGCTCCGCAATCAGGGGGCGTTTTCTCTTCTTT.

The chain recombines TRBV7-3 with TRBJ2-1, with 10 bases lining up with TRBD2. Germline values: CDR1 SGHTA, CDR2 FQGTGA. V shed 5 bases, J shed 0 bases, and the junction held 7 bases outside the gene matches. The CDR3 extends over 17 amino acids. CDR3 DNA: TGTGCCAGCAGCCCCCGAGCTAGCGGGAGCTCCTACAATGAGCAGTTCTTC. This translates into CASSPRASGSSYNEQFF.

The V and J genes are TRBV19 and TRBJ1-1, with TRBD1 as a possible D gene (5 bases). The CDR3 has 15 amino acids. Trimming cost V 5 bases and J 0 bases, with 13 bases left between them. From germline, CDR1 is LNHDA and CDR2 SQIVND (reference sequence). CDR3 in DNA: TGTGCCAGTAGTCGACAGACAGAGATGAACACTGAAGCTTTCTTT. It translates to CASSRQTEMNTEAFF.

Written as DNA, the CDR3 is TGTGCCAGCAGCACCTCGCCACGGGAGACCCAGTACTTC. This encodes CASSTSPRETQYF. The genes are TRBV7-3 and TRBJ2-5; D uncertain. Trimming took off 5 bases at V and 5 bases at J, with 12 bases between the two ends. Germline assignment: CDR1 SGHTA and CDR2 FQGTGA. The CDR3 sequence is 13 residues long.

The V gene is TRBV4-2, the J gene TRBJ2-3; 12 bases match TRBD2. With 2 bases clipped from V and 2 bases from J, the junction kept 5 bases outside the gene matches. Germline assignment: CDR1 LGHNA and CDR2 YNFKEQ. CDR3 length: 17 residues. The CDR3 DNA reads TGTGCCAGCAGCCAACAATCTAGCGGGAGGGCCACAGATACGCAGTATTTT. Translating it yields CASSQQSSGRATDTQYF.

This chain uses TRBV7-2 with TRBJ1-2; D uncertain. This CDR3 spans 15 amino acids. The V and J ends lost 3 bases and 3 bases respectively, with 14 bases between them. The germline V gene has CDR1 SGHTA and CDR2 FQGNSA. The CDR3 DNA is TGTGCCAGCAGCTTTAGCCCCGAGGCCTACTATGGCTACACCTTC. Amino acids: CASSFSPEAYYGYTF.

The V gene is TRBV6-5, the J gene TRBJ1-1, with 7 bases that match TRBD1. V gave up 2 bases and J gave up 1 base; unmatched junction bases: 4. Germline V CDR1 and CDR2: MNHEY, SVGAGI. CDR3 length equals 15 residues. CDR3 coding DNA: TGTGCCAGCAGTTACGGACAGGCGACGAACACTGAAGCTTTCTTT. Protein: CASSYGQATNTEAFF.

This chain connects TRBV5-1 to TRBJ1-4; TRBD1 is a possible D gene (6 bases). Per the germline V gene, CDR1 is SGHRS and CDR2 is YFSETQ. The ends were cut back, 5 bases at V and 3 bases at J, with 20 bases in the middle. The CDR3 runs to 17 residues. The DNA of the CDR3 is TGCGCCAGCAGTAAAGCTCACAGGGATAAGGCTAATGAAAAACTGTTTTTT. It encodes CASSKAHRDKANEKLFF.

V usage is TRBV2 and J usage is TRBJ2-1; 12 bases align to TRBD2. Losses at the gene ends were 6 bases for V and 0 bases for J; bases not matched to a gene: 15. The CDR3 covers 20 residues. Germline CDR1 and CDR2: SNHLY and FYNNEI. The CDR3 DNA reads TGTGCCAGCAGCGCCCCCAGAGGACTAGCGGGAAAGAGCTCCTACAATGAGCAGTTCTTC. Amino acids: CASSAPRGLAGKSSYNEQFF.

The chain has TRBV6-5 and TRBJ2-7; no definite D call. The CDR3 is 16 amino acids. V gave up 4 bases and J gave up 4 bases, with 20 bases separating them. Per the germline V gene, CDR1 is MNHEY and CDR2 is SVGAGI. The CDR3, as DNA: TGTGCCAGCAGTTTATCCGCGGTCCCAACGATATACGAGCAGTACTTC. Its translation: CASSLSAVPTIYEQYF.

The V and J genes are TRBV30 and TRBJ1-5; 9 positions agree with TRBD1. The CDR3 runs 14 residues. Germline V CDR1 and CDR2: GTSNPN, SVGIG (reference sequence). The junction had 2 bases not matched to a gene; V was cut back by 1 base and J by 4 bases. CDR3 DNA: TGTGCCTGGAGTGGAGGACAGGGGAATCAGCCCCAGCATTTT. Protein product: CAWSGGQGNQPQHF. Supplemented by reference TRBV30 and TRBJ1-5, the full variable domain reads SQTIHQWPATLVQPVGSPLSLECTVEGTSNPNLYWYRQAAGRGLQLLFYSVGIGQISSEVPQNLSASRPQDRQFILSSKKLLLSDSGFYLCAWSGGQGNQPQHFGDGTRLSIL.

V and J are TRBV7-2 and TRBJ2-5; D gene unclear. V gave up 1 base and J gave up 0 bases, with 9 bases separating them. There are 15 residues in the CDR3. Germline V gene sequence: CDR1 SGHTA, CDR2 FQGNSA. In DNA form, the CDR3 reads TGTGCCAGCAGCTTAGGCGGCGGAGACCAAGAGACCCAGTACTTC. Translating gives CASSLGGGDQETQYF.

The V and J genes are TRBV19 and TRBJ1-4; weak D call: TRBD1 (6 bases). CDR1 and CDR2 (germline): LNHDA, SQIVND (reference sequence). This CDR3 region has 15 residues. The V and J ends lost 5 bases and 2 bases respectively, with 12 bases between them. CDR3 sequence: CASSADRSTNEKLFF. Written as DNA, the CDR3 is TGTGCCAGTAGTGCCGACAGGTCCACTAATGAAAAACTGTTTTTT.

The chain carries TRBV5-1 and TRBJ1-2, with D tentatively TRBD1 (5 bases). V lost 3 bases and J 7 bases, leaving 22 bases between the germline ends. The germline V gene has CDR1 SGHRS and CDR2 YFSETQ. The CDR3 extends over 16 amino acids. DNA of the CDR3: TGCGCCAGCAGCTCTGAACCAGGGTCTTACTTCTCTGGCTACACCTTC. This encodes CASSSEPGSYFSGYTF.

The rearrangement joins TRBV9 to TRBJ1-2; 8 nucleotides agree with TRBD1. This CDR3 is built from 15 residues. Trimming cost V 3 bases and J 4 bases; bases outside gene matches: 8. Germline loops: CDR1 SGDLS, CDR2 YYNGEE. The CDR3 sequence is CASSARQGTTYGYTF. For the CDR3, the DNA is TGTGCCAGCAGCGCTCGACAGGGGACCACCTATGGCTACACCTTC.

The chain links TRBV6-1 to TRBJ1-5; 7 bases match TRBD1. CDR3 length: 14 residues. The V segment lost 10 bases and the J segment 2 bases; nucleotides outside the gene matches: 8. CDR1 and CDR2 from the germline V gene are MNHNS and SASEGT. DNA of the CDR3: TGTGCCACTGGACAGGTACGGGGCAATCAGCCCCAGCATTTT. Its translation: CATGQVRGNQPQHF.

The rearrangement links TRBV7-9 to TRBJ1-1; 8 positions agree with TRBD1. This CDR3 region has 15 residues. Germline-derived CDR1 and CDR2 are SEHNR and FQNEAQ (reference sequence). The V segment lost 2 bases and the J segment 6 bases; nucleotides outside the gene matches: 8. DNA of the CDR3: TGTGCCAGCAGCTTACCCCAGGGGGCGCTAGCTGAAGCTTTCTTT. It translates to CASSLPQGALAEAFF.

In nucleotides, the CDR3 is TGTGCCAGCATTGGGGGGAGGGAGCCGGACTCTGGCTACACCTTC. This encodes CASIGGREPDSGYTF. The rearrangement joins TRBV2 to TRBJ1-2; D possibly corresponds to TRBD1 (5 bases). CDR1 is SNHLY and CDR2 is FYNNEI in the germline V gene. V lost 7 bases, J lost 7 bases, and 22 bases lay in between. The CDR3 is made up of 15 amino acids.

The chain couples TRBV14 to TRBJ1-2; D remains unclear. The V end was cut by 4 bases, the J end by 6 bases, with 21 bases between. CDR1 and CDR2 (germline): SGHDN, FVKESK. CDR3 length: 16 residues. The CDR3 DNA reads TGTGCCAGCAGCCGGCTCCTGTCCTTATTCCCCCATGGCTACACCTTC. Translated, it gives CASSRLLSLFPHGYTF.

This sequence joins TRBV7-2 and TRBJ1-5, with TRBD1 identical over 9 bases. The germline CDR1 and CDR2 sequences are SGHTA and FQGNSA. The V and J ends lost 3 bases and 6 bases, in that order; junction bases with no gene match: 9. CDR3 length: 16 amino acids. The DNA of the CDR3 is TGTGCCAGCAGCTTTGTCGGGACAGGGAGTGGTCAGCCCCAGCATTTT. Protein product: CASSFVGTGSGQPQHF.

V and J are TRBV6-5 and TRBJ2-5; 9 positions match TRBD2. The J call is doubtful: the DNA matches TRBJ2-7 better. The CDR3 runs to 15 residues. Per the germline V gene, CDR1 is MNHEY and CDR2 is SVGAGI. CDR3 in amino acids: CASSPRLAATYEQYF. Here the CDR3 DNA reads TGTGCCAGCAGCCCCCGACTAGCGGCTACCTACGAGCAGTACTTC.

This chain joins TRBV5-1 and TRBJ2-5, with TRBD1 matching 10 bases. CDR3 size: 16 residues. Trimming took 0 bases from V and 3 from J; bases not matched to a gene: 5. Germline CDR1 and CDR2: SGHRS and YFSETQ. The CDR3 sequence: CASSLARQGAKETQYF. In DNA, the CDR3 is TGCGCCAGCAGCTTGGCCAGACAGGGGGCCAAAGAGACCCAGTACTTC.

The rearrangement joins TRBV28 to TRBJ2-7; possibly TRBD1 for D (5 bases). The V end lost 1 base, the J end lost 0 bases, and 10 bases lay between the germline ends. The length of the CDR3 is 15 residues. In germline, CDR1 is MDHEN, CDR2 SYDVKM. CDR3 in amino acids: CASSLSGINSYEQYF. The CDR3 DNA follows: TGTGCCAGCAGTTTATCAGGGATTAACTCCTACGAGCAGTACTTC.

The chain links TRBV5-1 to TRBJ1-2, with D possibly TRBD1 on 6 matching bases. With 1 base removed from V and 0 bases from J, the gap between germline ends came to 7 bases. The CDR3 has 14 residues. Germline CDR1 and CDR2: SGHRS and YFSETQ. In DNA form, the CDR3 reads TGCGCCAGCAGCTTGCAGGGGTCTAACTATGGCTACACCTTC. Translated: CASSLQGSNYGYTF.

This chain links TRBV6-6 with TRBJ2-1; D gene uncertain. V lost 5 bases to trimming and J lost 5 bases, with 10 bases between them. CDR1 is MNHNY and CDR2 is SVGAGI in the germline V gene (reference sequence). The CDR3 consists of 13 residues. CDR3 sequence reads: CASSIPNNNEQFF. CDR3 sequence (DNA): TGTGCCAGCAGTATCCCCAACAACAATGAGCAGTTCTTC.

The chain has TRBV28 and TRBJ2-7; 9 bases agree with TRBD2. CDR1 and CDR2 (germline): MDHEN, SYDVKM. This CDR3 is 13 amino acids long. J gave up 4 bases and V 5 bases, and 3 bases lay outside the gene matches. The chain's CDR3 is CASSRLADYEQYF. As DNA, the CDR3 is TGTGCCAGCAGTAGACTAGCGGATTACGAGCAGTACTTC.